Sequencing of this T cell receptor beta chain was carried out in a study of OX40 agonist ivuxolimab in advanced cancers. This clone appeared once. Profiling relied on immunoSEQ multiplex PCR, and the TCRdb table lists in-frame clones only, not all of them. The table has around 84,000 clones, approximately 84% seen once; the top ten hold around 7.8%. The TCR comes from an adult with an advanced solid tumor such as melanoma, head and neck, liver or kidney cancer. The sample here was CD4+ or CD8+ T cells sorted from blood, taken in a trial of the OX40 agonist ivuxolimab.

The CDR3 DNA is TGTGCCAGCAGCTTGGAGCGGGGGATTAGAGGGAACAATGAGCAGTTCTTC. Residues: CASSLERGIRGNNEQFF. V gene TRBV5-8 combines with J gene TRBJ2-1, with 8 bases lining up with TRBD2. Germline CDR1 and CDR2: SGHTS and YDEGEE. This CDR3 is built from 17 residues. Germline trimming cut 0 bases from V and 5 bases from J; bases unmatched to any gene: 10.